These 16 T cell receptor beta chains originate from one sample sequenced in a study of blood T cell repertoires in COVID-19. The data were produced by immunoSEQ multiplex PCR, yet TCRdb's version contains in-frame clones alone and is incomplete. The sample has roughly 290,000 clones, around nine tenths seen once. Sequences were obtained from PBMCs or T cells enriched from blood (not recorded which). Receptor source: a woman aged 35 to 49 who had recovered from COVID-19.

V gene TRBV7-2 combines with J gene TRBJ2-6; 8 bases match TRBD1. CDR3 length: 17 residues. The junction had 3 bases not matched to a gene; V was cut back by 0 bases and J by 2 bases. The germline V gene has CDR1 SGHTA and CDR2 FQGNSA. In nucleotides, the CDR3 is TGTGCCAGCAGCTTAGCGAGACAGGGGACTGGGGCCAACGTCCTGACTTTC. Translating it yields CASSLARQGTGANVLTF.

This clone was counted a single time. The CDR3 here is CASSKQGTVNTGELFF. In nucleotides, the CDR3 is TGTGCCAGCAGCAAACAGGGGACTGTTAACACCGGGGAGCTGTTTTTT. This chain links TRBV14 with TRBJ2-2, with D tentatively TRBD1 (7 bases). In germline, CDR1 is SGHDN, CDR2 FVKESK. The V end was cut by 5 bases, the J end by 2 bases, with 15 bases between. This CDR3 contains 16 residues.

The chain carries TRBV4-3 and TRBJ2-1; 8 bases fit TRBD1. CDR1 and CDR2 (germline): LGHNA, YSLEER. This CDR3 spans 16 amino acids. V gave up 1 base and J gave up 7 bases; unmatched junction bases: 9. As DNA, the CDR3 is TGCGCCAGCAGCCAAGGCCGGGACAGGTGGGTTAATGAGCAGTTCTTC. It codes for CASSQGRDRWVNEQFF.

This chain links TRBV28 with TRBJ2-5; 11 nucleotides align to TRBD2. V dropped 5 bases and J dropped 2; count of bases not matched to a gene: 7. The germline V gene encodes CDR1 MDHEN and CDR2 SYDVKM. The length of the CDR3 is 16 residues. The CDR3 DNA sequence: TGTGCCAGCAGTACGGGACTAGCGGATCGACAAGAGACCCAGTACTTC. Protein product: CASSTGLADRQETQYF.

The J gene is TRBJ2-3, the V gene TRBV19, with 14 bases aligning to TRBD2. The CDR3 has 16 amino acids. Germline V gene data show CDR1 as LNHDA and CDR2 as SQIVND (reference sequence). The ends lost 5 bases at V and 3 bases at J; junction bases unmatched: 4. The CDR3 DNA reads TGTGCCAGTAGTGGGGGACTAGCGGGAGCGACAGATACGCAGTATTTT. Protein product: CASSGGLAGATDTQYF.

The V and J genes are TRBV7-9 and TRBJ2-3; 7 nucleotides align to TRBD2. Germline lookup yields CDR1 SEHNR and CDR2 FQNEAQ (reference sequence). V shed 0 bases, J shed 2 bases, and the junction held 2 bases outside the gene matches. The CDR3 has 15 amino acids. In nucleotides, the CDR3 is TGTGCCAGCAGCTTAGCGGCGGGAGACACAGATACGCAGTATTTT. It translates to CASSLAAGDTDTQYF.

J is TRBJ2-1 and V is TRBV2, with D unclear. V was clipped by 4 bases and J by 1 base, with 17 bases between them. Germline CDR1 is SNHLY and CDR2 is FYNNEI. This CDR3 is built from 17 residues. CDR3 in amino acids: CASSGSSLSPSYNEQFF. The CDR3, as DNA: TGTGCCAGCAGTGGGTCCAGTCTTTCCCCTTCCTACAATGAGCAGTTCTTC.

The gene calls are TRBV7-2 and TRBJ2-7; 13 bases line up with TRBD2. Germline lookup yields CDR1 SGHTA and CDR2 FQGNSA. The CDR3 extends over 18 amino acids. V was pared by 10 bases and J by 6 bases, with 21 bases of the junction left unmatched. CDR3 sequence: CANIIGLAGDFTGVEQYF. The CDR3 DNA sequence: TGTGCCAACATTATAGGACTAGCGGGAGATTTTACCGGGGTCGAGCAGTACTTC.

CDR3 region: CASSPPTPNTEAFF. The CDR3 nucleotides read TGTGCCAGCTCACCGCCGACACCCAACACTGAAGCTTTCTTT. V and J are TRBV18 and TRBJ1-1; no clear D gene. CDR1 and CDR2 from the germline V gene are KGHSH and LQKENI. V lost 3 bases and J lost 2, with 10 bases in between. The CDR3 sequence is 14 residues long. The variable domain in full, with the rest retrieved from reference TRBV18 and TRBJ1-1, is NAGVMQNPRHLVRRRGQEARLRCSPMKGHSHVYWYRQLPEEGLKFMVYLQKENIIDESGMPKERFSAEFPKEGPSILRIQQVVRGDSAAYFCASSPPTPNTEAFFGQGTRLTVV.

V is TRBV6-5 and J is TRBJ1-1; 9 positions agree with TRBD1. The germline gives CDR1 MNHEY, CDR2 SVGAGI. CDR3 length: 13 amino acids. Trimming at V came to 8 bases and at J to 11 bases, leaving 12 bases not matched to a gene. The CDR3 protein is CASVSHGTGRAFF. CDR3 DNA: TGTGCCAGCGTATCCCATGGGACAGGGCGGGCTTTCTTT.

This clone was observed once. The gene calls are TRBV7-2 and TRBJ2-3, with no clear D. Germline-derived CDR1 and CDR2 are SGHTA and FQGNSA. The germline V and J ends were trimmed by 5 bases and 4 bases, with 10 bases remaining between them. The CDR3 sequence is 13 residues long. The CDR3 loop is CASSATVADTQYF. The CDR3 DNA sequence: TGTGCCAGCAGCGCCACTGTTGCAGATACGCAGTATTTT.

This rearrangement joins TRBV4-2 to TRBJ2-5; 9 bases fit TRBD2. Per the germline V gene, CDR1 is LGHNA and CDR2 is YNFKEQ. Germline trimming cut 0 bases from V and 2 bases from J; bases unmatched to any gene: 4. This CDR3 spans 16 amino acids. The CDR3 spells CASSQEGTSGQETQYF. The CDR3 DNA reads TGTGCCAGCAGCCAAGAAGGAACTAGCGGGCAAGAGACCCAGTACTTC.

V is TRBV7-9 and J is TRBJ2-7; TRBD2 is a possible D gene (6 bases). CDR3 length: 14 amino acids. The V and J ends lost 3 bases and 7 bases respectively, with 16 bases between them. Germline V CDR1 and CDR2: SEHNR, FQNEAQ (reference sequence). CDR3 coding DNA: TGTGCCAGCAGCTTTATTAGCGGAGGCGGGGAGCAGTACTTC. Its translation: CASSFISGGGEQYF. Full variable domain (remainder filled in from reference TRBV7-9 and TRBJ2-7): DTGVSQNPRHKITKRGQNVTFRCDPISEHNRLYWYRQTLGQGPEFLTYFQNEAQLEKSRLLSDRFSAERPKGSFSTLEIQRTEQGDSAMYLCASSFISGGGEQYFGPGTRLTVT.

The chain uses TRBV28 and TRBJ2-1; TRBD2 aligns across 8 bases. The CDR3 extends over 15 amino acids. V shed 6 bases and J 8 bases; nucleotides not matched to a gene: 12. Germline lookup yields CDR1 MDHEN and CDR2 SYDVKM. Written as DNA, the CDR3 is TGTGCCAGCAGCCGCCCCGGGACTAGATTAGATGAGCAGTTCTTC. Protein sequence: CASSRPGTRLDEQFF.

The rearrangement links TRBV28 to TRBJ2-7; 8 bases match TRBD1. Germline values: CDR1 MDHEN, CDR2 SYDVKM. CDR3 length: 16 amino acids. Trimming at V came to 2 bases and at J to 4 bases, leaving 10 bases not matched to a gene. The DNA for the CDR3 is TGTGCCAGCAGTTTAGGATCCGGGACAGGACTATACGAGCAGTACTTC. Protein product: CASSLGSGTGLYEQYF.

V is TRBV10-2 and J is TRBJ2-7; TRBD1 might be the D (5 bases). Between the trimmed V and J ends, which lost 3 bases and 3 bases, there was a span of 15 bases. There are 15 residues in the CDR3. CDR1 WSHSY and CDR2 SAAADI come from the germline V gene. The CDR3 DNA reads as TGCGCCAGCAGTGATGGGGCTCCTGGGATCTACGAGCAGTACTTC. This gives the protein CASSDGAPGIYEQYF.